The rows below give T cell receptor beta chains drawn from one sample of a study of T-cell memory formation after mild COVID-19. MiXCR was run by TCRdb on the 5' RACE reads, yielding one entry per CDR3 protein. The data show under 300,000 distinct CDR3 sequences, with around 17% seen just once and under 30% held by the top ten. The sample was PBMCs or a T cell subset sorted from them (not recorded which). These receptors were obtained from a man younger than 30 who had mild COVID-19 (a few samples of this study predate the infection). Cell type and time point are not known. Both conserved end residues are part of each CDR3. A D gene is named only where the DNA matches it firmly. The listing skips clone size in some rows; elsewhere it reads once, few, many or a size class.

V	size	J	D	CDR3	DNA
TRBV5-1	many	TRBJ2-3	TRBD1	CASSLQGGRTDTQYF	TGCGCCAGCAGCTTGCAAGGGGGCCGGACAGATACGCAGTATTTT
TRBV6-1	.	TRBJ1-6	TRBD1	CASSEIGQGNSPLHF	TGTGCCAGCAGTGAAATCGGACAGGGCAATTCACCCCTCCACTTT
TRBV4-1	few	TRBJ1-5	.	CASSHPGTRYQPQHF	TGCGCCAGCAGCCATCCCGGGACACGGTATCAGCCCCAGCATTTT
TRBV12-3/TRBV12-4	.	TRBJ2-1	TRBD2	CASSLVASGTYNEQFF	TGTGCCAGCAGTTTGGTGGCTAGCGGGACTTACAATGAGCAGTTCTTC
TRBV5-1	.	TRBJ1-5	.	CASRVEGDQPQHF	TGCGCCAGCCGGGTCGAGGGCGATCAGCCCCAGCATTTT
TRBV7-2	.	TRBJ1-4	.	CACSLAGSGYNEKLFF	TGTGCCTGCAGCTTAGCGGGGTCAGGATATAATGAAAAACTGTTTTTT
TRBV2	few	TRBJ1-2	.	CASKQLHNYGYTF	TGTGCCAGCAAACAGCTTCATAACTATGGCTACACCTTC
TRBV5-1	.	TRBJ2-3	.	CASSLGPLATDTQYF	TGCGCCAGCAGCTTGGGACCACTAGCCACAGATACGCAGTATTTT
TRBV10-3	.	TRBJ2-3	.	CAISELGGTGTDTQYF	TGTGCCATCAGTGAGCTGGGCGGGACAGGCACAGATACGCAGTATTTT
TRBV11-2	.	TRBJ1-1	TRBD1	CASSVYRGLNTEAFF	TGTGCCAGCAGCGTTTACAGGGGGCTGAACACTGAAGCTTTCTTT
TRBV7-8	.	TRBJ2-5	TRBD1	CASSRPQGATQETQYF	TGTGCCAGCAGCCGTCCACAGGGGGCCACCCAAGAGACCCAGTACTTC
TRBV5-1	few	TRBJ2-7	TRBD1	CASSLNTGGVHYEQYF	TGCGCCAGCAGCCTAAATACAGGGGGCGTTCACTACGAGCAGTACTTC
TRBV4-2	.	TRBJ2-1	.	CASSHPQPRPYNEQFF	TGTGCCAGCAGCCATCCCCAACCCCGACCCTACAATGAGCAGTTCTTC
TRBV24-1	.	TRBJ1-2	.	CATSDAGTTVWGYTF	TGTGCCACCAGTGATGCCGGGACTACGGTTTGGGGCTACACCTTC
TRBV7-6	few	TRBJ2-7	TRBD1	CASSWGQGDYEQYF	TGTGCCAGCAGCTGGGGGCAGGGGGACTACGAGCAGTACTTC
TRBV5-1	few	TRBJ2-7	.	CASSFGGLITEYEQYF	TGCGCCAGCAGCTTTGGAGGGTTAATAACAGAGTACGAGCAGTACTTC
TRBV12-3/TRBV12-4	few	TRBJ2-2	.	CASGDYRTEITGELFF	TGTGCCAGCGGGGATTACCGGACGGAAATCACCGGGGAGCTGTTTTTT
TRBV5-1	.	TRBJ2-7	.	CASSFSSSSYEQYF	TGCGCCAGCAGCTTCTCGAGTAGTTCCTACGAGCAGTACTTC